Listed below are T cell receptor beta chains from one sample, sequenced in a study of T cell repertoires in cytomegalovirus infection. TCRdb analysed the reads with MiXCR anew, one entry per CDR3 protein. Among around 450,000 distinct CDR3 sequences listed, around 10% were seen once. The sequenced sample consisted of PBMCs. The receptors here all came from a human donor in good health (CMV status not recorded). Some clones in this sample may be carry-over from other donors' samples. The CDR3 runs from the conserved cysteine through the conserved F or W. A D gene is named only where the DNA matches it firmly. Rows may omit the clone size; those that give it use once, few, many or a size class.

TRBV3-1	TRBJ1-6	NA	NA	TGTGCCAGCAAAACGACAGGCGGAGGATCACCCCTCCACTTT	CASKTTGGGSPLHF
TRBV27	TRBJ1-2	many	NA	TGTGCCAGCAGTTTGTTGGGCGGGGGTGGGGGCTACACCTTC	CASSLLGGGGGYTF
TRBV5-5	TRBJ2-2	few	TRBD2	TGTGCCAGCACCCTAGCGGGAGGGCCGCGGACCGGGGAGCTGTTTTTT	CASTLAGGPRTGELFF
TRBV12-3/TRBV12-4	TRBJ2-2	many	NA	TGTGCCAGCAGTTTAGATCAGGGAAACACCGGGGAGCTGTTTTTT	CASSLDQGNTGELFF
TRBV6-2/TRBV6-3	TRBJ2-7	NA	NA	TGTGCCAGCAGTACCTTGGGCCTTAGCTCCTACGAGCAGTACTTC	CASSTLGLSSYEQYF
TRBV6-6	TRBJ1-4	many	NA	TGTGCCAGCAGCCGGGAGGCGGGAGCTAATGAAAAACTGTTTTTT	CASSREAGANEKLFF
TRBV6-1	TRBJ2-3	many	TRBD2	TGTGCCAGCAGTAGGGCGGGAGGGTCGGGAGATACGCAGTATTTT	CASSRAGGSGDTQYF
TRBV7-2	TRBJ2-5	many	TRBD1	TGTGCCAGCAGCTCGGGACAGTCGGTTAGAGAGACCCAGTACTTC	CASSSGQSVRETQYF
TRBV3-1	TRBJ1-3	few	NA	TGTGCCAGCAGCCGATTCAGCGGATTCTCTGGAAACACCATATATTTT	CASSRFSGFSGNTIYF
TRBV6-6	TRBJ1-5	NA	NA	TGTGCCAGCAGTTATGAGGGAATGTCTCAGCCCCAGCATTTT	CASSYEGMSQPQHF
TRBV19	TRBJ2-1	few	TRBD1	TGTGCCACAGCGGACAGGGCTAATGAGCAGTTCTTC	CATADRANEQFF
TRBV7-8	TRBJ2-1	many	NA	TGTGCCAGCAGCTTGGGGGGAACCCTATCGGGCAATGAGCAGTTCTTC	CASSLGGTLSGNEQFF
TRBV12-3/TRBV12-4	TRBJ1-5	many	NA	TGTGCCAGCAGTTTCGGACTCAATCAGCCCCAGCATTTT	CASSFGLNQPQHF
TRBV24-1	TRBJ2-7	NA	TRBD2	TGTGCCACCAGTGATTCTCCGGGACTAGGGGACGAGCAGTACTTC	CATSDSPGLGDEQYF
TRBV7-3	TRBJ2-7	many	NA	TGTGCCAGCAGCCCGGGACCCTCTTACGAGCAGTACTTC	CASSPGPSYEQYF
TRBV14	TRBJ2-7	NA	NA	TGTGCCAGCAGCCAGGAACGCGGACTGGCAGCCTACGAGCAGTACTTC	CASSQERGLAAYEQYF
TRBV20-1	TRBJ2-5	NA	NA	TGCAGTGCTGCCCGCGAGACCCAGTACTTC	CSAARETQYF
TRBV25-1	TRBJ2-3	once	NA	TGTGCCAGCAGTAATCCAGGGTACGATACGCAGTATTTT	CASSNPGYDTQYF
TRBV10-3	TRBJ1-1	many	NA	TGTGCCATCAGAACCTCACGGGACTCCGCTGAAGCTTTCTTT	CAIRTSRDSAEAFF
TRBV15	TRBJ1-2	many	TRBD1	TGTGCCACCAGCAGTCCCGGGACAGGGGATGGCTACACCTTC	CATSSPGTGDGYTF
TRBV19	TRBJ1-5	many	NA	TGTGCCAGTAAAGGGGCAGGGCCCAATAGCAATCAGCCCCAGCATTTT	CASKGAGPNSNQPQHF
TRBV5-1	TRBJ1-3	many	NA	TGCGCCAGCAGCATAGATACTGGAAACACCATATATTTT	CASSIDTGNTIYF
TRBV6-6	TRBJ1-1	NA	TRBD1	TGTGCCAGCCTACGAACAGGGGGCACTGAAGCTTTCTTT	CASLRTGGTEAFF
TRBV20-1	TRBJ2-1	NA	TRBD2	TGCAGTGCCTTAGGGCCACTAGCGGGAGGATTATGGGGCGATGAGCAGTTCTTC	CSALGPLAGGLWGDEQFF
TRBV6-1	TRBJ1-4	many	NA	TGTGCCAGCAGTTCAAGGGATAGGTTTGAAAAACTGTTTTTT	CASSSRDRFEKLFF
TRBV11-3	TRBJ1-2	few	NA	TGTGCCAGCAGCTTAGTATCCGGAAACTATGGCTACACCTTC	CASSLVSGNYGYTF
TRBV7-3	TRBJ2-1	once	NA	TGTGCCAGCAGCTTAGTGAGGCCCGGCTACAATGAGCAGTTCTTC	CASSLVRPGYNEQFF
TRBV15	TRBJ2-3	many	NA	TGTGCCACCAGCAGAGACCCGGAGACAATAGATACGCAGTATTTT	CATSRDPETIDTQYF
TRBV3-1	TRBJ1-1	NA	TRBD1	TGTGCCAGCAGCCCCCAGGGGGCACAGGCCGGGGGTTTCTTT	CASSPQGAQAGGFF
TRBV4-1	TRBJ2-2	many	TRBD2	TGCGCCAGCAGCCCAAAAGGGGCGGGGGTCCAGAACACCGGGGAGCTGTTTTTT	CASSPKGAGVQNTGELFF
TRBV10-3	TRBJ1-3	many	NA	TGTGCCATCAGTGAAGGATCTGGAAACACCATATATTTT	CAISEGSGNTIYF
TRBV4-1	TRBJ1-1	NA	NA	TGCGCCAGCAGCCAAGGGCACCAGAACACTGAAGCTTTCTTT	CASSQGHQNTEAFF
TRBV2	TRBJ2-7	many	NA	TGTGCCAGCAGTGAACTCAGGGGCTACGAGCAGTACTTC	CASSELRGYEQYF
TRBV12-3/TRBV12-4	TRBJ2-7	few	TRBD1	TGTGCCAGCAGGCCCGGGACAGGGGAACACGAGCAGTACTTC	CASRPGTGEHEQYF
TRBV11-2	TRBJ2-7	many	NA	TGTGCCAGCAGCTCCCAGGGCCCCTACGAGCAGTACTTC	CASSSQGPYEQYF
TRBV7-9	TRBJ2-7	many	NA	TGTGCCAGCAGCTTAGAATCCGACAGGTCCTCCTACGAGCAGTACTTC	CASSLESDRSSYEQYF
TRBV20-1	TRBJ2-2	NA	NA	TGCAGTGCCCCCGGCCGGGACACCGGGGAGCTGTTTTTT	CSAPGRDTGELFF
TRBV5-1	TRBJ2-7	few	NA	TGCGCCAGCAGCTTGGACTCGGGGGGACAGTACGAGCAGTACTTC	CASSLDSGGQYEQYF
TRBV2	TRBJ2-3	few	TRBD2	TGTGCCAGCCCGGGACTAGCGGGGGGGAGCACAGATACGCAGTATTTT	CASPGLAGGSTDTQYF
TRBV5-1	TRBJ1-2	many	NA	TGCGCCAGCAGCTTGGGCTGGGGTTTGACGGATGGCTACACCTTC	CASSLGWGLTDGYTF